The present entry profiles one TCR beta chain with its context. Its cognate antigen is unknown. The sample originates from a study of monozygotic twins with inflammatory bowel disease. TCRalpha and TCRbeta cDNA was put through two nested PCRs of 16 and 9 cycles. For each CDR3 protein, TCRdb gives one entry from its re-call of the 5' RACE reads, without DNA. The listing records hundreds of thousands of distinct CDR3 sequences. Donors gave around 2.5 ml of blood apiece. The study, taken as a whole, reports: Support was absent for any single strong signal or clonotype linked to IBD.

This CDR3 has 14 residues. In germline, CDR1 is SGHTA, CDR2 FQGNSA. The rearrangement joins TRBV7-2 to TRBJ1-6. The sequenced material came from blood. The TCR originated in a human donor with ulcerative colitis or Crohn's disease, or a healthy co-twin of an affected twin (not recorded which). This CDR3 reads CASSLGVSNSPLHF. Together with reference TRBV7-2 and TRBJ1-6, the CDR3 gives the full variable domain: GAGVSQSPSNKVTEKGKDVELRCDPISGHTALYWYRQSLGQGLEFLIYFQGNSAPDKSGLPSDRFSAERTGGSVSTLTIQRTQQEDSAVYLCASSLGVSNSPLHFGNGTRLTVT.